Below, 19 T cell receptor beta chains from the same sample are listed, as sequenced in a study of blood T cell repertoires in COVID-19. The repertoire was sequenced with immunoSEQ multiplex PCR; TCRdb's copy has only in-frame clones and lacks some. Of approximately 120,000 clones in the sample, around three quarters were seen once. Material: peripheral blood. Source of these receptors: an older woman with acute or convalescent COVID-19.

V is TRBV9 and J is TRBJ2-3, with 11 bases that match TRBD2. With 0 bases clipped from V and 5 bases from J, the junction kept 8 bases outside the gene matches. Germline V gene lookup returns CDR1 SGDLS and CDR2 YYNGEE. This CDR3 spans 17 amino acids. CDR3 in DNA: TGTGCCAGCAGCGTAGCTGGTGGACTAGCGGGTGAAGATACGCAGTATTTT. Translating gives CASSVAGGLAGEDTQYF.

The chain combines TRBV5-6 with TRBJ1-2, with D maybe TRBD1 (5 bases). CDR3 length equals 15 residues. Trimming shortened V by 2 bases and J by 2 bases, and 13 bases separated the two germline ends. In germline, CDR1 is SGHDT, CDR2 YYEEEE. CDR3 bases: TGTGCCAGCAGCTTCCTCCAGGGAGGAAACTATGGCTACACCTTC. Translating it yields CASSFLQGGNYGYTF.

The rearrangement links TRBV20-1 to TRBJ1-3; D not resolved. The V end lost 3 bases, the J end lost 6 bases, and 27 bases lay between the germline ends. This CDR3 is built from 18 residues. Germline-derived CDR1 and CDR2 are DFQATT and SNEGSKA (reference sequence). Here the CDR3 reads CSASPLSASTIGKNTIYF. The CDR3 nucleotides are TGCAGTGCTAGTCCTTTATCGGCCAGTACTATCGGGAAAAACACCATATATTTT.

The chain combines TRBV28 with TRBJ2-7; D unresolved. This CDR3 contains 13 residues. Trimming took 3 bases from V and 4 from J, leaving 10 bases between them. CDR1 is MDHEN, CDR2 SYDVKM, per germline. The CDR3 is CASSLGYTYEQYF. CDR3 DNA: TGTGCCAGCAGTTTGGGCTACACTTACGAGCAGTACTTC. Using reference TRBV28 and TRBJ2-7 for the parts outside the CDR3, the full variable domain is DVKVTQSSRYLVKRTGEKVFLECVQDMDHENMFWYRQDPGLGLRLIYFSYDVKMKEKGDIPEGYSVSREKKERFSLILESASTNQTSMYLCASSLGYTYEQYFGPGTRLTVT.

The chain has TRBV5-1 and TRBJ2-7; 10 positions agree with TRBD2. V was pared by 5 bases and J by 1 base, with 3 bases of the junction left unmatched. This CDR3 contains 14 residues. The germline V gene encodes CDR1 SGHRS and CDR2 YFSETQ. The CDR3 DNA reads as TGCGCCAGCAGGCGGACTAGCGGTTCCTACGAGCAGTACTTC. This translates into CASRRTSGSYEQYF.

The chain recombines TRBV4-1 with TRBJ2-5, with D possibly being TRBD1 (7 bases). Germline CDR1 MGHRA, CDR2 YSYEKL. V was pared by 3 bases and J by 4 bases, with 9 bases between. The CDR3 is 13 amino acids. The CDR3 loop reads CASSQRDRETQYF. DNA of the CDR3: TGCGCCAGCAGCCAGCGGGACAGAGAGACCCAGTACTTC.

V gene TRBV30 combines with J gene TRBJ2-3; D remains ambiguous. The CDR3 contains 15 residues. Trimming took off 1 base at V and 0 bases at J, with 11 bases between the two ends. From germline, CDR1 is GTSNPN and CDR2 SVGIG (reference sequence). The DNA for the CDR3 is TGTGCCTGGAGTGCGGGTACAAGAAGCACAGATACGCAGTATTTT. Translation: CAWSAGTRSTDTQYF.

This clone has just a few counts. The chain couples TRBV3-1 (or the pseudogene TRBV3-2) to TRBJ2-7; the match to TRBD1 covers 7 bases. V was clipped by 5 bases and J by 2 bases; unmatched bases: 9. This CDR3 contains 15 residues. The germline V gene encodes CDR1 LGHDT and CDR2 YNNKEL (reference sequence). CDR3 DNA: TGTGCCAGCAGCGCTCAGACAGGGTGGGCCTACGAGCAGTACTTC. Translation gives CASSAQTGWAYEQYF.

V is TRBV19 and J is TRBJ2-2; 12 nucleotides line up with TRBD2. This CDR3 region has 19 residues. From germline, CDR1 is LNHDA and CDR2 SQIVND (reference sequence). J was trimmed by 1 base and V by 3 bases; bases with no gene match: 9. The CDR3 is CASSILGLAGKGNTGELFF. DNA for the CDR3: TGTGCCAGTAGTATCTTAGGACTAGCGGGGAAGGGGAACACCGGGGAGCTGTTTTTT. Based on the CDR3 plus reference TRBV19 and TRBJ2-2, the full variable domain is DGGITQSPKYLFRKEGQNVTLSCEQNLNHDAMYWYRQDPGQGLRLIYYSQIVNDFQKGDIAEGYSVSREKKESFPLTVTSAQKNPTAFYLCASSILGLAGKGNTGELFFGEGSRLTVL.

The chain has TRBV27 and TRBJ1-1; TRBD1 matches 7 bases. Per germline, CDR1 MNHEY and CDR2 SMNVEV (reference sequence). The CDR3 has 13 residues. J gave up 5 bases and V 2 bases, and 2 bases lay outside the gene matches. CDR3 DNA sequence: TGTGCCAGCAGTTTACGGGACAGTACTGAAGCTTTCTTT. The encoded protein is CASSLRDSTEAFF.

This clone was counted a few times. CDR3 amino acids: CATSDKGRGASTDTQYF. In DNA, the CDR3 is TGTGCCACCAGTGACAAAGGCAGGGGGGCGTCGACAGATACGCAGTATTTT. This sequence joins TRBV24-1 and TRBJ2-3, with a tentative D call TRBD1 (7 bases). V gave up 4 bases and J gave up 3 bases, with 19 bases separating them. This CDR3 comprises 17 residues. Looked up from germline, CDR1 is KGHDR and CDR2 is SFDVKD.

This clone was counted between two and nine times. V gene TRBV7-9 combines with J gene TRBJ1-1; D gene ambiguous. The CDR3 is made up of 15 amino acids. The V and J ends lost 1 base and 0 bases respectively, with 9 bases between them. CDR1 is SEHNR and CDR2 is FQNEAQ in the germline V gene (reference sequence). The CDR3 nucleotides read TGTGCCAGCAGCTTAGGAGGGTTTTTGAACACTGAAGCTTTCTTT. It yields the protein CASSLGGFLNTEAFF.

The rearrangement links TRBV5-1 to TRBJ1-1; tentatively, D is TRBD1 (6 bases). CDR3 length: 15 residues. Germline-derived CDR1 and CDR2 are SGHRS and YFSETQ. Between the trimmed V and J ends, which lost 0 bases and 1 base, there was a span of 10 bases. CDR3 DNA: TGCGCCAGCAGCTTGGAGGGACACACGAACACTGAAGCTTTCTTT. This encodes CASSLEGHTNTEAFF.

The J gene is TRBJ2-7, the V gene TRBV5-1; TRBD2 aligns across 15 bases. The CDR3 has 16 residues. Trimming removed 4 bases from V and 5 bases from J; junction bases left unmatched: 7. CDR1 is SGHRS, CDR2 YFSETQ, per germline. The CDR3 loop reads CASSLGTSGRIDEQYF. The CDR3 nucleotides are TGCGCCAGCAGCCTCGGGACTAGCGGGAGGATAGACGAGCAGTACTTC. Using reference TRBV5-1 and TRBJ2-7 for the parts outside the CDR3, the full variable domain is KAGVTQTPRYLIKTRGQQVTLSCSPISGHRSVSWYQQTPGQGLQFLFEYFSETQRNKGNFPGRFSGRQFSNSRSEMNVSTLELGDSALYLCASSLGTSGRIDEQYFGPGTRLTVT.

CDR3 protein: CASSQLAYEQYF. Here the CDR3 DNA reads TGTGCCAGCAGCCAACTAGCGTATGAGCAGTACTTC. The chain is built from TRBV3-1 (or the pseudogene TRBV3-2) and TRBJ2-7, with a weak D call TRBD2 (6 bases). CDR1 is LGHDT, CDR2 YNNKEL, per germline (reference sequence). V lost 2 bases to trimming and J lost 7 bases, with 9 bases between them. There are 12 residues in the CDR3.

CDR3 in amino acids: CASSLSGTGGYTF. CDR3 nucleotides: TGTGCCAGCAGTTTATCGGGGACAGGTGGCTACACCTTC. This chain links TRBV28 with TRBJ1-2; 8 bases align to TRBD1. The junction had 2 bases not matched to a gene; V was cut back by 1 base and J by 7 bases. CDR3 length equals 13 residues. CDR1 MDHEN and CDR2 SYDVKM come from the germline V gene.

V and J are TRBV4-1 and TRBJ1-2; D remains ambiguous. The CDR3 loop spans 12 amino acids. Germline V gene sequence: CDR1 MGHRA, CDR2 YSYEKL. V lost 1 base to trimming and J lost 8 bases, with 8 bases between them. The CDR3 bases are TGCGCCAGCAGCCAAGGATCTAGGGGCTACACCTTC. This codes for CASSQGSRGYTF.

The V call is TRBV14, the J call TRBJ1-6, with D maybe TRBD1 (5 bases). Germline CDR1 and CDR2: SGHDN and FVKESK. This CDR3 has 14 residues. The ends were cut back, 3 bases at V and 9 bases at J, with 12 bases in the middle. The CDR3 DNA is TGTGCCAGCAGCCAGGGGCGGATTGGTTCACCCCTCCACTTT. Protein sequence: CASSQGRIGSPLHF.

The chain is built from TRBV9 and TRBJ1-5, with TRBD1 as a possible D gene (5 bases). Per the germline V gene, CDR1 is SGDLS and CDR2 is YYNGEE. The CDR3 loop spans 14 amino acids. Trimming pared 0 bases from V and 6 bases from J, leaving 10 bases between. The DNA of the CDR3 is TGTGCCAGCAGCGTAGAGGTGGGGGGTCAGCCCCAGCATTTT. It translates to CASSVEVGGQPQHF.